One and the same sample provided the 30 T cell receptor beta chains below, sequenced in a study of blood T cells in healthy people across ages. Through a sample-barcoded 5' primer and a J-beta primer mix, a second PCR was run for roughly 6 to 12 cycles. TCRdb re-called the 5' RACE reads with MiXCR, one entry per CDR3 protein. The table records 1.5 million to 2 million distinct CDR3 sequences, roughly 27% of them present only once. What was sequenced was blood. The receptors were gathered from a woman under 40 in good health.

The sample holds a few counts of this clonotype. The chain carries TRBV2 and TRBJ1-2; TRBD1 matches 8 bases. This CDR3 contains 14 residues. With 5 bases clipped from V and 6 bases from J, the junction kept 8 bases outside the gene matches. CDR1 and CDR2 from the germline V gene are SNHLY and FYNNEI. CDR3 residues: CASSSFQGANGYTF. The CDR3 DNA reads TGTGCCAGCAGTTCCTTTCAGGGGGCAAATGGCTACACCTTC.

Note on this clonotype: At one end the junction does not follow the germline gene, possibly because of a read error. The V call is TRBV2, the J call TRBJ1-2; 11 bases are shared with TRBD1. Germline CDR1 and CDR2: SNHLY and FYNNEI. The CDR3 is 15 amino acids. In DNA form, the CDR3 reads TGTGTCAGCAGTGAGGCGGGACAGGGGGTCTATGGCTACACCTTC. This gives the protein CVSSEAGQGVYGYTF. Full variable domain (missing parts from reference TRBV2 and TRBJ1-2): EPEVTQTPSHQVTQMGQEVILRCVPISNHLYFYWYRQILGQKVEFLVSFYNNEISEKSEIFDDQFSVERPDGSNFTLKIRSTKLEDSAMYFCVSSEAGQGVYGYTFGSGTRLTVV.

This clonotype was counted between two and nine times. A read error may be the cause here, since a much bigger clone is one base away. The chain has TRBV7-9 and TRBJ2-5; 8 nucleotides match TRBD2. Germline V gives CDR1 SEHNR, CDR2 FQNEAQ (reference sequence). The CDR3 is 15 residues long. J gave up 11 bases and V 5 bases, and 16 bases lay outside the gene matches. The CDR3 nucleotides read TGTGCCAGCAGCCCCGGACTAGCAGGAGCAGGCAAGCAGTACTTC. Translating gives CASSPGLAGAGKQYF.

This clonotype has a handful of counts. The V and J genes are TRBV20-1 and TRBJ2-4; 9 bases align to TRBD2. The CDR3 covers 19 residues. From germline, CDR1 is DFQATT and CDR2 SNEGSKA (reference sequence). J gave up 2 bases and V 0 bases, and 14 bases lay outside the gene matches. The CDR3 loop is CSAREPPGTSIVPKNIQYF. The CDR3 bases are TGCAGTGCTAGAGAACCCCCCGGGACTAGCATCGTCCCCAAAAACATTCAGTACTTC.

A remark on this clonotype: With a much larger clone just one base away, this may be a read error. CDR3 DNA sequence: TGCAGCGTTGGGGTGGACTACGAGCAGTTCTTC. This gives the protein CSVGVDYEQFF. This chain links TRBV29-1 with TRBJ2-1, with D possibly TRBD2 on 6 matching bases. Germline V gene data show CDR1 as SQVTM and CDR2 as ANQGSEA. V was shortened by 4 bases and J by 10 bases, with 11 bases between the two germline ends. The CDR3 runs 11 residues.

V is TRBV25-1 and J is TRBJ1-1, with D possibly being TRBD1 (5 bases). V was clipped by 1 base and J by 3 bases, with 9 bases between them. This CDR3 comprises 14 residues. Germline V gene data show CDR1 as MGHDK and CDR2 as SYGVNS. CDR3 nucleotide sequence: TGTGCCAGCAGTGAATCGGAGACAGACACTGAAGCTTTCTTT. It specifies CASSESETDTEAFF.

This clonotype was detected only a few times. This chain uses TRBV2 with TRBJ2-7; 8 nucleotides line up with TRBD2. J lost 3 bases, V lost 7 bases, and 5 bases had no gene match. The CDR3 covers 13 residues. The germline CDR1 and CDR2 sequences are SNHLY and FYNNEI. CDR3 amino acids: CASKAGTSYEQYF. In DNA, the CDR3 is TGTGCCAGCAAGGCCGGGACTAGCTACGAGCAGTACTTC.

The gene calls are TRBV3-1 and TRBJ2-7; 9 nucleotides align to TRBD1. Germline V gene sequence: CDR1 LGHDT, CDR2 YNNKEL (reference sequence). The CDR3 spans 15 residues. V was clipped by 5 bases and J by 5 bases; unmatched bases: 10. CDR3 loop: CASSYGQGTIHEQYF. In DNA form, the CDR3 reads TGTGCCAGCAGCTACGGACAGGGGACTATCCACGAGCAGTACTTC.

This clonotype turned up a few times. The chain recombines TRBV20-1 with TRBJ2-1; 10 bases agree with TRBD2. With 0 bases clipped from V and 0 bases from J, the junction kept 11 bases outside the gene matches. CDR1 and CDR2 (germline): DFQATT, SNEGSKA (reference sequence). CDR3 length: 19 amino acids. The CDR3 protein is CSARDWASGGPTSYNEQFF. CDR3 DNA: TGCAGTGCTAGAGATTGGGCTAGCGGGGGTCCCACCTCCTACAATGAGCAGTTCTTC.

This clonotype was picked up a small number of times. The CDR3 coding sequence is TGTGCCAGCAGTTCCAAGCCAGGGGAGACCCAGTACTTC. Protein: CASSSKPGETQYF. The chain uses TRBV2 and TRBJ2-5, with D tentatively TRBD1 (5 bases). Germline CDR1 SNHLY, CDR2 FYNNEI. V gave up 5 bases and J gave up 5 bases, with 12 bases separating them. The CDR3 runs 13 residues.

The chain has TRBV6-6 and TRBJ2-1; 8 bases align to TRBD2. CDR1 is MNHNY and CDR2 is SVGAGI in the germline V gene (reference sequence). CDR3 length: 13 residues. The J segment lost 6 bases and the V segment lost 6 bases, leaving 4 bases of the junction unmatched. The CDR3 bases are TGTGCCAGCAGGGGGGGGACTAGCAATGAGCAGTTCTTC. Its translation: CASRGGTSNEQFF.

The chain couples TRBV6-1 to TRBJ2-3, with 8 nucleotides matching TRBD2. Germline CDR1 reads MNHNS; CDR2 reads SASEGT. V shed 6 bases and J 4 bases; nucleotides not matched to a gene: 15. This CDR3 has 17 amino acids. The CDR3 spells CASSPLRLARDADTQYF. CDR3 in DNA: TGTGCCAGCAGCCCTCTCCGACTAGCGAGAGATGCAGATACGCAGTATTTT.

V usage is TRBV9 and J usage is TRBJ2-4, with 12 bases matching TRBD1. The CDR3 has 17 amino acids. Unmatched junction bases numbered 5, after V lost 2 bases and J lost 2 bases. Germline CDR1 SGDLS, CDR2 YYNGEE. The CDR3 DNA follows: TGTGCCAGCAGCGTGGGGACAGGGGGCTTAACCAAAAACATTCAGTACTTC. Protein: CASSVGTGGLTKNIQYF.

In the case of this clonotype: A junction end diverges from the germline sequence, so it may reflect a read error. The chain joins TRBV5-1 to TRBJ2-3; TRBD2 matches at 16 bases. Germline-derived CDR1 and CDR2 are SGHRS and YFSETQ. The CDR3 consists of 16 residues. The CDR3 is CACSLAGTSGGAEQYF. CDR3 in DNA: TGCGCCTGCAGCTTGGCCGGGACTAGCGGGGGGGCCGAGCAGTATTTT.

In this sample, this clonotype turned up many times. The J gene is TRBJ2-5, the V gene TRBV10-1, with D possibly being TRBD2 (6 bases). The ends were cut back, 1 base at V and 7 bases at J, with 13 bases in the middle. The CDR3 runs 14 residues. From germline, CDR1 is WNHNN and CDR2 SYGVQD (reference sequence). The CDR3 DNA reads as TGCGCCAGCAGTGAGTTCCTCTTCGGGGGGACCCAGTACTTC. Translating it yields CASSEFLFGGTQYF.

The chain links TRBV25-1 to TRBJ1-5, with D perhaps TRBD1 (5 bases). The CDR3 has 14 residues. Trimming cost V 4 bases and J 4 bases, with 11 bases left between them. Germline V gene sequence: CDR1 MGHDK, CDR2 SYGVNS. CDR3 in amino acids: CASSASWGNQPQHF. DNA of the CDR3: TGTGCCAGCAGTGCCTCGTGGGGGAATCAGCCCCAGCATTTT.

The J gene is TRBJ2-5, the V gene TRBV20-1; 7 bases are a match to TRBD1. CDR3 length equals 13 residues. The V segment lost 3 bases and the J segment 3 bases; nucleotides outside the gene matches: 4. CDR1 and CDR2 from the germline V gene are DFQATT and SNEGSKA (reference sequence). In nucleotides, the CDR3 is TGCAGTGCTAGCTTAGGGGGCGAAGAGACCCAGTACTTC. It is translated as CSASLGGEETQYF.

DNA for the CDR3: TGTGCCAGCAGTGCGGGACTAGCGGGGGTCGTCTCCTACAATGAGCAGTTCTTC. Its translation is CASSAGLAGVVSYNEQFF. The chain employs TRBV12-3 or TRBV12-4 and TRBJ2-1; 14 bases align to TRBD2. The CDR3 extends over 18 amino acids. Trimming took 5 bases from V and 0 from J; bases not matched to a gene: 6.

Ten or more counts support this clonotype. The V call is TRBV25-1, the J call TRBJ2-7, with 8 positions matching TRBD1. This CDR3 is built from 13 residues. V shed 6 bases, J shed 2 bases, and the junction held 3 bases outside the gene matches. Germline lookup yields CDR1 MGHDK and CDR2 SYGVNS. The DNA of the CDR3 is TGTGCCAGCAGGGACAGGGCGACCTACGAGCAGTACTTC. Residues: CASRDRATYEQYF.

This clonotype was recorded a few times. In DNA form, the CDR3 reads TGCAGCGCCTCCACCGGTATGATGAACACTGAAGCTTTCTTT. Encoded protein: CSASTGMMNTEAFF. The genes are TRBV29-1 and TRBJ1-1; D not resolved. Trimming shortened V by 7 bases and J by 0 bases, and 15 bases separated the two germline ends. Germline CDR1 is SQVTM and CDR2 is ANQGSEA. The CDR3 sequence is 14 residues long.

The chain recombines TRBV20-1 with TRBJ1-2; D uncertain. Trimming took 5 bases from V and 0 from J, leaving 13 bases between them. CDR3 length equals 14 residues. Germline values: CDR1 DFQATT, CDR2 SNEGSKA (reference sequence). CDR3 sequence: CSAQMAAANYGYTF. The CDR3 DNA reads as TGCAGTGCTCAGATGGCAGCAGCTAACTATGGCTACACCTTC.

This clonotype came up many times. CDR3 in amino acids: CSVEGYGIADTQYF. In DNA, the CDR3 is TGCAGCGTTGAAGGTTACGGGATCGCAGATACGCAGTATTTT. V is TRBV29-1 and J is TRBJ2-3; weak D call: TRBD2 (5 bases). The germline V and J ends were trimmed by 1 base and 4 bases, with 12 bases remaining between them. CDR3 size: 14 residues. CDR1 is SQVTM and CDR2 is ANQGSEA in the germline V gene.

This clonotype has just a few counts. The chain has TRBV5-1 and TRBJ2-3, with 9 bases lining up with TRBD2. Germline V gene lookup returns CDR1 SGHRS and CDR2 YFSETQ. This CDR3 has 16 amino acids. Losses at the gene ends were 0 bases for V and 6 bases for J; bases not matched to a gene: 8. CDR3 nucleotide sequence: TGCGCCAGCAGCTTGGGTGTTAGCGGGGGACAGGATACGCAGTATTTT. Protein sequence: CASSLGVSGGQDTQYF.

This clonotype was found many times. V gene TRBV7-8 combines with J gene TRBJ2-7; the match to TRBD2 covers 8 bases. J gave up 3 bases and V 4 bases, and 20 bases lay outside the gene matches. The CDR3 contains 19 residues. Germline V gene lookup returns CDR1 SGHVS and CDR2 FQNEAQ. CDR3 DNA sequence: TGTGCCAGCAGCTCCCGAGGAGTAGCGGGACTCCCCCGACACTACGAGCAGTACTTC. Translated: CASSSRGVAGLPRHYEQYF.

This clonotype was seen only a few times. This chain connects TRBV7-2 to TRBJ2-6; perhaps TRBD2 as D (7 bases). V lost 1 base to trimming and J lost 4 bases, with 14 bases between them. Germline loops: CDR1 SGHTA, CDR2 FQGNSA. CDR3 length equals 17 residues. CDR3 in amino acids: CASSLVGGGTGANVLTF. In DNA form, the CDR3 reads TGTGCCAGCAGCTTAGTAGGGGGGGGCACAGGGGCCAACGTCCTGACTTTC.

The chain recombines TRBV29-1 with TRBJ1-2; D perhaps matches TRBD1 (5 bases). CDR1 is SQVTM and CDR2 is ANQGSEA in the germline V gene. Trimming cost V 2 bases and J 6 bases, with 10 bases left between them. The CDR3 covers 12 residues. The CDR3 DNA is TGCAGCGTTGAAATGGGGGGGGATGGCTACACCTTC. This gives the protein CSVEMGGDGYTF.

This sequence joins TRBV5-1 and TRBJ2-1; D call uncertain. Trimming took 0 bases from V and 4 from J, leaving 11 bases between them. Germline V lookup: CDR1 SGHRS, CDR2 YFSETQ. CDR3 length: 15 residues. CDR3 in amino acids: CASSLVGQLYNEQFF. CDR3 sequence (DNA): TGCGCCAGCAGCTTGGTTGGCCAGCTATACAATGAGCAGTTCTTC.

In its sample, this clonotype was seen a few times. The V and J genes are TRBV20-1 and TRBJ2-1; 9 bases line up with TRBD2. With 0 bases clipped from V and 9 bases from J, the junction kept 12 bases outside the gene matches. The CDR3 is 16 residues long. The germline V gene encodes CDR1 DFQATT and CDR2 SNEGSKA (reference sequence). For the CDR3, the DNA is TGCAGTGCTAGAGATCCTAGCGGGGTAGCATCGGGTGAGCAGTTCTTC. It is translated as CSARDPSGVASGEQFF.

This clonotype was seen a few times. The V gene is TRBV5-5, the J gene TRBJ2-5; perhaps TRBD2 as D (6 bases). The CDR3 totals 15 residues. Germline loops: CDR1 SGHKS, CDR2 YYEKEE (reference sequence). The V end was cut by 5 bases, the J end by 5 bases, with 19 bases between. The CDR3 loop is CASSTGRLRGETQYF. CDR3 nucleotide sequence: TGTGCCAGCAGTACCGGGAGACTAAGGGGTGAGACCCAGTACTTC.

This chain uses TRBV7-2 with TRBJ2-3, with 8 bases aligning to TRBD2. The CDR3 has 19 residues. Germline V gene sequence: CDR1 SGHTA, CDR2 FQGNSA. J gave up 1 base and V 2 bases, and 14 bases lay outside the gene matches. CDR3 bases: TGTGCCAGCAGCTTACGGTGGACAGCGGGGGCGACGGGCACAGATACGCAGTATTTT. The encoded protein is CASSLRWTAGATGTDTQYF.